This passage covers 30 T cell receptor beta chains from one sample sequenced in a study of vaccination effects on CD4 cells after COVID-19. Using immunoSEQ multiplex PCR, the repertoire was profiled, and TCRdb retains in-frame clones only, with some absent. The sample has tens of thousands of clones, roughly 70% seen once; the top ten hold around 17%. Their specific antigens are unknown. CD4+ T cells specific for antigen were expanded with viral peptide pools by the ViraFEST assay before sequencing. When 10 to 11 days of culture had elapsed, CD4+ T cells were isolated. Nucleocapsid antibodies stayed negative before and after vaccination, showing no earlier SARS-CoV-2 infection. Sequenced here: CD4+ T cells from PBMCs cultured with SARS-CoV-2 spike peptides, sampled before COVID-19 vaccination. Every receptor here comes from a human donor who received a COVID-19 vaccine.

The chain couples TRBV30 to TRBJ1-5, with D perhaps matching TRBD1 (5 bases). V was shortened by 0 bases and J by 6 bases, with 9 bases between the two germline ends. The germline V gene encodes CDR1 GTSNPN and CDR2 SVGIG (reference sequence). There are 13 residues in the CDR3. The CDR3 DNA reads TGTGCCTGGAGTGTATTCGGGGGTCAGCCCCAGCATTTT. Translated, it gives CAWSVFGGQPQHF.

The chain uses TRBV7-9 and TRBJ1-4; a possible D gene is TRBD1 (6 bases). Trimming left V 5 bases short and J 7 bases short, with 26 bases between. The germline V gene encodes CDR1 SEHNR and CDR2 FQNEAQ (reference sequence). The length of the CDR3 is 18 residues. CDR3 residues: CASSRNLFEGGGREKLFF. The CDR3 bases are TGTGCCAGCAGCCGAAACCTTTTTGAGGGAGGGGGACGTGAAAAACTGTTTTTT.

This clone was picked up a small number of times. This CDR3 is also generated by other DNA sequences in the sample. DNA of the CDR3: TGTGCCAGCAGTTTAGGACAGGGTTATGGCTACACCTTC. This encodes CASSLGQGYGYTF. The V gene is TRBV12-3 or TRBV12-4, the J gene TRBJ1-2; 7 bases align to TRBD1. Trimming took 1 base from V and 5 from J; bases not matched to a gene: 1. The CDR3 length is 13 residues.

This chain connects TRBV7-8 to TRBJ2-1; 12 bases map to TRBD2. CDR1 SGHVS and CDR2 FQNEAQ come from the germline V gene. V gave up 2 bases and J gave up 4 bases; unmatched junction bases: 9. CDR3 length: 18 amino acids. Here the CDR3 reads CASSLFLTSGSGYNEQFF. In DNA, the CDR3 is TGTGCCAGCAGCTTATTCCTGACTAGCGGGAGCGGTTACAATGAGCAGTTCTTC.

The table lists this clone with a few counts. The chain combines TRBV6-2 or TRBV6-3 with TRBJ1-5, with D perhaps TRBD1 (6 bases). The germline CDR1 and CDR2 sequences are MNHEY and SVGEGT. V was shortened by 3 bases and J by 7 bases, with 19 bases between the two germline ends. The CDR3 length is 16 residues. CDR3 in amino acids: CASSYWGRGVGQPQHF. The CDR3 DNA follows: TGTGCCAGCAGTTATTGGGGCAGGGGAGTAGGGCAGCCCCAGCATTTT.

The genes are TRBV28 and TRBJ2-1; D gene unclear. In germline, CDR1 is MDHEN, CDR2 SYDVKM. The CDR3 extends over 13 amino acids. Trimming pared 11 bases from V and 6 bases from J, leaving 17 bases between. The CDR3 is CASTGQVSNEQFF. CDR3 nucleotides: TGTGCCTCCACCGGGCAGGTGAGCAATGAGCAGTTCTTC.

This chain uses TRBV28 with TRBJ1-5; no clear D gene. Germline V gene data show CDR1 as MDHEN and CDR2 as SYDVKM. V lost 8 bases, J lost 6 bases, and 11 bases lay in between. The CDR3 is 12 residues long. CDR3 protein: CASVSPGQPQHF. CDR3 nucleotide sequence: TGTGCCAGCGTAAGCCCGGGTCAGCCCCAGCATTTT.

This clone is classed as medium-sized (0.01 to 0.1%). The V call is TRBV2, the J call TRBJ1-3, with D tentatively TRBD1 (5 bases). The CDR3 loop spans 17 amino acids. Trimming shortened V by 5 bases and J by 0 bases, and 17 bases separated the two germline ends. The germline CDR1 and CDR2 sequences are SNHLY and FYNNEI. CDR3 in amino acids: CASSRDGLGSSGNTIYF. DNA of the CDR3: TGTGCCAGCAGTCGGGACGGCCTGGGGAGCTCTGGAAACACCATATATTTT.

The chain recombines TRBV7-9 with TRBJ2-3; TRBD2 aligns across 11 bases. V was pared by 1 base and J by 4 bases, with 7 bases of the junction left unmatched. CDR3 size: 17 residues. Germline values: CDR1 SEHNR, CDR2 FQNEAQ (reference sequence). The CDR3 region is CASSLGLAGGPADTQYF. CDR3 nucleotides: TGTGCCAGCAGCTTAGGGCTAGCGGGGGGCCCGGCAGATACGCAGTATTTT.

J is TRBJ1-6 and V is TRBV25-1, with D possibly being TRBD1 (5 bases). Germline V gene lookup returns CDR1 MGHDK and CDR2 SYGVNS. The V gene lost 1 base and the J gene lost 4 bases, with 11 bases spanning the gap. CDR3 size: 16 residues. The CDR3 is CASSEWETDYNSPLHF. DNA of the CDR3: TGTGCCAGCAGTGAATGGGAGACAGATTATAATTCACCCCTCCACTTT.

In DNA, the CDR3 is TGTGCCAGCAGTTTATTCCAGGGGGGAGGCTATGGCTACACCTTC. The encoded protein is CASSLFQGGGYGYTF. The chain employs TRBV28 and TRBJ1-2; 7 nucleotides agree with TRBD1. In germline, CDR1 is MDHEN, CDR2 SYDVKM. CDR3 length: 15 amino acids. Unmatched junction bases numbered 6, after V lost 1 base and J lost 4 bases.

CDR3 coding DNA: TGTGCCAGCAGCTTCCACCTTTCAGGGGGAGGCTACACCTTC. This codes for CASSFHLSGGGYTF. The chain joins TRBV7-9 to TRBJ1-2, with 7 nucleotides matching TRBD1. This CDR3 is 14 amino acids long. The junction had 9 bases not matched to a gene; V was cut back by 3 bases and J by 8 bases. Germline loops: CDR1 SEHNR, CDR2 FQNEAQ (reference sequence).

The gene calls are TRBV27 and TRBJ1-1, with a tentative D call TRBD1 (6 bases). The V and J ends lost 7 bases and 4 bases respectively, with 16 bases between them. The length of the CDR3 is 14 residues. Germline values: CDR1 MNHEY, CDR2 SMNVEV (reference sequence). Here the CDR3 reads CASTPVGASTEAFF. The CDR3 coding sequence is TGTGCCAGCACCCCCGTGGGGGCCAGCACTGAAGCTTTCTTT.

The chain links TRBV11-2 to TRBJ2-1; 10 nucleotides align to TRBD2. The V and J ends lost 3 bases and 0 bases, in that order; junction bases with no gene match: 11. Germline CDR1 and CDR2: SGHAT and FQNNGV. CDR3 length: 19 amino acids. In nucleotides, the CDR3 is TGTGCCAGCAGCTTTGGGGGGCTAGCGGGAGTCCCCTCCTACAATGAGCAGTTCTTC. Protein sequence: CASSFGGLAGVPSYNEQFF. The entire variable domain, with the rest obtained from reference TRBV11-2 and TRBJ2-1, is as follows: EAGVAQSPRYKIIEKRQSVAFWCNPISGHATLYWYQQILGQGPKLLIQFQNNGVVDDSQLPKDRFSAERLKGVDSTLKIQPAKLEDSAVYLCASSFGGLAGVPSYNEQFFGPGTRLTVL.

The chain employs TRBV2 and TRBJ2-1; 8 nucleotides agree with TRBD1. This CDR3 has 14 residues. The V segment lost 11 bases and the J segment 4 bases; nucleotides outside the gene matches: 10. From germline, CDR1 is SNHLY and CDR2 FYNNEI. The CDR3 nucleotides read TGTGCCGGAGGACAGGGAGTGGGGTACAATGAGCAGTTCTTC. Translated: CAGGQGVGYNEQFF.

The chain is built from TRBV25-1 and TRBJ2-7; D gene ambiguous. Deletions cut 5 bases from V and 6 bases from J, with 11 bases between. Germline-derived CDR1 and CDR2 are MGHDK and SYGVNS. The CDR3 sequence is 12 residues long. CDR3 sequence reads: CASSNSVGEQYF. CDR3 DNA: TGTGCCAGCAGTAACAGCGTAGGCGAGCAGTACTTC.

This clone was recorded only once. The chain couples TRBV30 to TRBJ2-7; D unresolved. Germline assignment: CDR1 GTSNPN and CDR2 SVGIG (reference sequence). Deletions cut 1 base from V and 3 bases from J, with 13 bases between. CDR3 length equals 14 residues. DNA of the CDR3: TGTGCCTGGAGTGATGGACCCGTGCTCTACGAGCAGTACTTC. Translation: CAWSDGPVLYEQYF. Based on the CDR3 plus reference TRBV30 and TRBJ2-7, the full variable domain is SQTIHQWPATLVQPVGSPLSLECTVEGTSNPNLYWYRQAAGRGLQLLFYSVGIGQISSEVPQNLSASRPQDRQFILSSKKLLLSDSGFYLCAWSDGPVLYEQYFGPGTRLTVT.

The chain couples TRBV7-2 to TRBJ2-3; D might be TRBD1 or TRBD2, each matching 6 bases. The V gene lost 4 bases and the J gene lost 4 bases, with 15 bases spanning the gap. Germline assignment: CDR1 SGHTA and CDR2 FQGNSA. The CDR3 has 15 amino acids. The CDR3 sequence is CASSSQVGGPDTQYF. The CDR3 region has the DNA TGTGCCAGCAGCTCCCAAGTGGGGGGCCCAGATACGCAGTATTTT.

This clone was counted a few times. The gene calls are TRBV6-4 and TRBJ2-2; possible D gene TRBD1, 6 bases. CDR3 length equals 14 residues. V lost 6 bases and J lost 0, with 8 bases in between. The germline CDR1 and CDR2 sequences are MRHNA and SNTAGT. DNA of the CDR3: TGTGCCAGCAGCAGACAGGCGAACACCGGGGAGCTGTTTTTT. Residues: CASSRQANTGELFF.

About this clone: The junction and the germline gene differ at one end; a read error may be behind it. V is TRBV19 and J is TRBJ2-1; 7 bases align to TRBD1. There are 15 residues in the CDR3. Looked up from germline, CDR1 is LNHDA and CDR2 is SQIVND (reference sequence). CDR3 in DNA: TGTGCCAGTGGTATTCGAGGGACAGCGTACAATGAGCAGTTCTTC. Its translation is CASGIRGTAYNEQFF.

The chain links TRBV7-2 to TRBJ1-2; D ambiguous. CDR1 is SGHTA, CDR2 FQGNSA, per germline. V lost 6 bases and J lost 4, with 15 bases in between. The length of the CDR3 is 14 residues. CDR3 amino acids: CASRGRWQTYGYTF. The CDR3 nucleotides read TGTGCCAGCAGGGGGAGGTGGCAGACCTATGGCTACACCTTC.

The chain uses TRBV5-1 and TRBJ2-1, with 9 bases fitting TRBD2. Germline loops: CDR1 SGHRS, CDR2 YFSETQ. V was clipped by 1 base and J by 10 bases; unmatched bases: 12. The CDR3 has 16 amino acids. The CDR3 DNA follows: TGCGCCAGCAGCTTGTCGGGTAGCGGGGGCGTAGAAGAGCAGTTCTTC. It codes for CASSLSGSGGVEEQFF.

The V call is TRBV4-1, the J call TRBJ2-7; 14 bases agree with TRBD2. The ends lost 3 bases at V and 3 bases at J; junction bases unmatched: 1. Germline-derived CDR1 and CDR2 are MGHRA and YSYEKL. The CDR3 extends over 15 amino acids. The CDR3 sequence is CASSHGLAGGYEQYF. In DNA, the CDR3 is TGCGCCAGCAGCCATGGACTAGCGGGGGGCTACGAGCAGTACTTC.

As DNA, the CDR3 is TGTGCCAGCAGCCGCGGACAGCCCCTCAATCAGCCCCAGCATTTT. Residues: CASSRGQPLNQPQHF. This chain connects TRBV7-2 to TRBJ1-5; a weak D match, TRBD1 (6 bases). V gave up 5 bases and J gave up 3 bases, with 14 bases separating them. CDR3 length equals 15 residues. CDR1 and CDR2 (germline): SGHTA, FQGNSA.

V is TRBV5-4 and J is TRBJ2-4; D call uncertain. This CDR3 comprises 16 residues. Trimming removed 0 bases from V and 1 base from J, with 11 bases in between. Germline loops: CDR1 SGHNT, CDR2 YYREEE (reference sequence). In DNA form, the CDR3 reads TGTGCCAGCAGCTTGGCGGGCGACGTGGCCAAAAACATTCAGTACTTC. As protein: CASSLAGDVAKNIQYF.

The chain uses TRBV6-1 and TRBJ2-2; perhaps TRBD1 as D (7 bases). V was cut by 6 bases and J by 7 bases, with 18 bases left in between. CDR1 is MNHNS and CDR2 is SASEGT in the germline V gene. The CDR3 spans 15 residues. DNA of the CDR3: TGTGCCAGCAGCGCCCAGGGGGGTCCGATCGGGGAGCTGTTTTTT. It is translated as CASSAQGGPIGELFF.

CDR3 coding DNA: TGTGCCAGCAGCCAGGGACCTATACTGAACGAGCAGTACTTC. Its translation is CASSQGPILNEQYF. The chain joins TRBV5-6 to TRBJ2-7, with D perhaps matching TRBD1 or TRBD2 (5 bases each). The CDR3 is made up of 14 amino acids. Germline V gene sequence: CDR1 SGHDT, CDR2 YYEEEE. The germline V and J ends were trimmed by 4 bases and 5 bases, with 16 bases remaining between them.

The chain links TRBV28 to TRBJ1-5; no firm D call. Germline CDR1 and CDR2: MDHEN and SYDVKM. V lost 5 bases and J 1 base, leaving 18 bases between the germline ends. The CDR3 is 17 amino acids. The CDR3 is CASSLLQDLWSNQPQHF. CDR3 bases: TGTGCCAGCAGTCTATTGCAGGATCTGTGGAGCAATCAGCCCCAGCATTTT.

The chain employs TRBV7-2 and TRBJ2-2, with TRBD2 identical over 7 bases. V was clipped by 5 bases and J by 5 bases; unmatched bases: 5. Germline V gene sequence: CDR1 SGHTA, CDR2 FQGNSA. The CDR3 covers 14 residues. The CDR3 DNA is TGTGCCAGCAGCGAGGTGCGGGGGACCGGGGAGCTGTTTTTT. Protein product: CASSEVRGTGELFF.

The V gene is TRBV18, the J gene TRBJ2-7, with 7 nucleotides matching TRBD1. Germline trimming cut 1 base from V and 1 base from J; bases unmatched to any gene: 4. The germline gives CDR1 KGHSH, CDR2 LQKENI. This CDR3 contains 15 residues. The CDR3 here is CASSPRDRNSYEQYF. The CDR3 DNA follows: TGTGCCAGCTCACCACGGGACAGAAATTCCTACGAGCAGTACTTC.